This T cell receptor beta chain was sequenced for a study of shared clonotypes between healthy human individuals. Germline V lookup: CDR1 LNHNV, CDR2 YYDKDF (reference sequence). The V gene lost 6 bases and the J gene lost 2 bases, with 20 bases spanning the gap. The CDR3 loop spans 16 amino acids. A note on this clone: What it binds is not known.

Original data processing: ImmunoSEQ only sent back junction sequences with no quality scores, so filtering was done differently. Repertoires were generated with immunoSEQ multiplex PCR, while TCRdb's copy carries only in-frame clones and drops some. V and J calls and clone size come straight from that table; D and trimming were deduced from the DNA. The sample includes nearly 750,000 clones, just under 75% of them seen just once. General study results and limits: Genetic and exposure-history diversity was limited by the small donor number. Generation probability values for non-shared clonotypes were lower than those for clonotypes shared by all four donors.

The sequenced sample consisted of memory CD4+ T cells sorted from blood. The subset: CD45RA-negative fraction. The chain recombines TRBV15 with TRBJ2-7; D is perhaps TRBD1 or TRBD2 (6 bases each). The receptor was isolated from a woman younger than 45 in good health. CDR3 sequence reads: CATSLGGGPGAYEQYF. In DNA, the CDR3 is TGTGCCACCAGTTTGGGAGGTGGCCCAGGGGCCTACGAGCAGTACTTC.